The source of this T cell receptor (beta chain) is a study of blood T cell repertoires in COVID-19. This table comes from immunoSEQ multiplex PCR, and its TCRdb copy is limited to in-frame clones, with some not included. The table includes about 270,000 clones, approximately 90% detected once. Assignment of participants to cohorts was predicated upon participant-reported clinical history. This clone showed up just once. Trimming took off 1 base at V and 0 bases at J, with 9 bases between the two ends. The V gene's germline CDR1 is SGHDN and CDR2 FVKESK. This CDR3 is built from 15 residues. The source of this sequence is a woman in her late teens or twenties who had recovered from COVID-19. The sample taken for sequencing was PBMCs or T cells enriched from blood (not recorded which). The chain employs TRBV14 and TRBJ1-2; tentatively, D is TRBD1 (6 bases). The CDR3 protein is CASSQVAGANYGYTF. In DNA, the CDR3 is TGTGCCAGCAGCCAAGTTGCAGGGGCTAACTATGGCTACACCTTC.